Sequencing of this T cell receptor (beta chain) was carried out in a study of early T cells in non-severe SARS-CoV-2 infection. Study-level background: Sequenced bulk RNA came from whole blood that was unsorted, and chains were unpaired.

V lost 5 bases, J lost 6 bases, and 19 bases lay in between. The CDR3 is 15 amino acids. The V gene's germline CDR1 is SGHRS and CDR2 YFSETQ. TCRdb called the 5' RACE reads again in MiXCR, with one record for every CDR3 protein. The sample includes 25,000 to 35,000 distinct CDR3 sequences, under 4% of them seen just once. This clonotype was counted only a few times. Its specificity is unknown. Notes on the study in general: The VDJdb matching leaned toward anti-spike CD8 responses and overlooked private and CD4 specificities.

V is TRBV5-1 and J is TRBJ2-3; no definite D call. The source of this sequence is an adult who was a healthcare worker with PCR-confirmed SARS-CoV-2 infection or an uninfected control (not recorded which). The sample taken for sequencing was whole blood. CDR3 DNA sequence: TGCGCCAGCAGTCCTGGTTTCCAATTCGGGGATACGCAGTATTTT. Translating gives CASSPGFQFGDTQYF.